The clone carrying this TCR beta chain occurred a few times. Time point of the sample: patch test 1, 2 weeks after DPC sensitization. Treatment indicated: therapeutic diphenylcyclopropenone sensitization with weekly scalp DPC. The data are from a study of human T cells and chemical hapten exposure. Study overall: Sensitization involved placing 2% DPC onto a 2 cm by 2 cm region of upper inner arm skin. Patients additionally received therapeutic doses of diphenylcyclopropenone on the scalp once a week, and this continued throughout the roughly 25-week study.

V shed 5 bases and J 4 bases; nucleotides not matched to a gene: 7. Germline lookup yields CDR1 MNHEY and CDR2 SVGAGI. The CDR3 sequence is 15 residues long. Study processing details: There were a median of roughly 100,000 TCRs per sample, with a range from roughly 23,224 to 750,000. TCRdb itself ran the RACE reads through MiXCR, one entry per CDR3 protein. TCRdb's processing, not the authors', yielded these V and J calls. The repertoire has about 120,000 distinct CDR3 sequences, 12% to 15% of them found once; the top ten carry over 0.85%. This chain connects TRBV6-5 to TRBJ2-2; 7 positions agree with TRBD1. The clonotype was recovered from a man aged 18 to 29 with alopecia areata. Some clones in this sample may be carry-over from other donors' samples. The sequencing used whole blood, collected in connection with sensitization to the hapten diphenylcyclopropenone (DPC). The CDR3 protein is CASSRQGRGTGELFF. The DNA of the CDR3 is TGTGCCAGCAGTCGACAGGGAAGGGGCACCGGGGAGCTGTTTTTT.